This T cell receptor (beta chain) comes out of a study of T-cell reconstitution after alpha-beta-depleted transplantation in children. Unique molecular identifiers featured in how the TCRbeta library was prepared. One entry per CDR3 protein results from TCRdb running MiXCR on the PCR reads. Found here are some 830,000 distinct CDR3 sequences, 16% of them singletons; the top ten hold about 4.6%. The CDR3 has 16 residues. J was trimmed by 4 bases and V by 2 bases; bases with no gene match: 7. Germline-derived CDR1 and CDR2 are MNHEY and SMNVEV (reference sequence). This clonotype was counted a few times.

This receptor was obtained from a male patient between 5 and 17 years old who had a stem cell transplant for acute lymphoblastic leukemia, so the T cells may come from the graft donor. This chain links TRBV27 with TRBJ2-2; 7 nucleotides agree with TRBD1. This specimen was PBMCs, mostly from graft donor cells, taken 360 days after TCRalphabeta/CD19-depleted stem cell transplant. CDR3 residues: CASSLITGVFTGELFF. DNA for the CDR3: TGTGCCAGCAGTTTAATCACAGGGGTGTTCACCGGGGAGCTGTTTTTT.